The TCR beta chain under discussion was sequenced for a study of Ad26.COV2.S vaccination and SARS-CoV-2 variants (dated by TCRdb to about 2021). Some background on the complete study: Vaccine-arm donors came from COV1001, a multicentre, randomized, double-blind, placebo-controlled phase I-IIa trial of Ad26.COV2.S in healthy adults. Ad26.COV2.S was administered intramuscularly at 5 x 10^10 or 1 x 10^11 viral particles, either as a single shot or as two shots given 56 days apart. TCRbeta repertoire sequencing served as the tool for gauging how specific and how broad the SARS-CoV-2-reactive T cell receptors were following Ad26.COV2.S vaccination. A total of 32 samples were included in the TCR-sequenced set, comprising around 19 Ad26.COV2.S vaccine recipients, 5 placebo recipients and 8 SARS-CoV-2 convalescent individuals. Participants in the trial were split at random into five groups of five each, receiving low-dose or high-dose Ad26.COV2.S once or twice, or else placebo on both occasions. Blinding of investigators to trial group allocation was maintained during experiments and outcome assessment. Study-wide conclusions, independent of this receptor: The study was not powered to compare responses between vaccine doses or regimens. Vaccine and placebo recipients had comparable non-spike TCR breadth, which fits with the vaccine containing only spike. After vaccination, spike-specific CD8+ and CD4+ T cell responses were reported to show substantial breadth. Spike-specific TCR breadth was higher in Ad26.COV2.S recipients than in placebo recipients (P = 0.0014). The authors noted that total T cell responses may have been underestimated by the TCR breadth and depth analyses.

Interpreted using the paper, the treatment or condition label stands for: about 20 received Ad26.COV2.S at low or high dose, single or two shots; five or six received placebo; per-sample allocation not given. Repertoires of vaccine and placebo recipients were sequenced from samples collected on day 63 after the first injection. Cohort 1b enrolled roughly 25 adults aged 18-55 years at a single site in Boston, USA, between 29 July and 7 August 2020. Ad26.COV2.S was a replication-incompetent adenovirus type 26 vector that expressed a prefusion-stabilized SARS-CoV-2 spike protein derived from the original Wuhan strain. The immunoSEQ Assay was used to sequence TCRbeta CDR3 regions. After extraction, genomic DNA underwent amplification by bias-controlled multiplex PCR, followed by high-throughput sequencing. The source study handled its data this way. To quantify the absolute abundance of each unique TCRbeta CDR3 region, sequences were collapsed and filtered. Usable DNA was measured by amplifying reference genes present in all nucleated cells, and TCRbeta template counts were normalized to that usable DNA to estimate T cell fraction. Repertoire TCRs were annotated as SARS-CoV-2-specific when V gene, CDR3 amino acid sequence and J gene were exactly matched to a known reactive TCR set. MIRA supplied the reference SARS-CoV-2 TCR set, which was filtered for enrichment in COVID-19-positive ImmuneCODE repertoires so that public or cross-reactive TCRs were removed. Using the MIRA antigens, annotated TCRs were further analysed by specific ORF or by position within an ORF. Breadth was defined as annotated unique rearrangements over total unique productive rearrangements; depth was the summed frequency of those rearrangements. Two-sided Wilcoxon rank-sum tests were applied when comparing TCR breadth between groups. The immuneACCESS repertoire file appears here via TCRdb, limited to in-frame rearrangements. These files lack a portion of the clones; in checked studies, under half of the deficit traces to unresolved V genes, and the cause of the others is not known. The V and J calls and clone size are taken from that table; D and trimming were inferred from the DNA. The sample profile shows about 480,000 clones; around 85% of them were found once. 10% to 15% of the sample is held by the ten biggest clonotypes.

CDR1 and CDR2 were assigned from the germline V gene as MDHEN and SYDVKM. Trimming accounts for 2 bases at V and 4 bases at J, while the number of junction bases matched to no gene is 8. The CDR3 covers 16 residues, taking in both the cysteine and the phenylalanine. The CDR3 DNA has 48 bases and is translated from base 1. For this clone: Its antigen is unknown. Per-base quality was not reported, and no clone a single base away is much larger than it.

The clonotype comes from a person between 18 and 59 years old who received the Ad26.COV2.S COVID-19 vaccine or a placebo. The chain is assembled from TRBV28 and TRBJ2-7, and 10 bases in between align with TRBD2. This material consisted of peripheral blood, taken in a trial of Ad26.COV2.S vaccine versus placebo. The DNA reads TGTGCCAGCAGTTTAATAGGGGAGGGACTAGCGTACGAGCAGTACTTC. The translation is CASSLIGEGLAYEQYF.